This T cell receptor (beta chain) comes out of a study of T cells in Graves' hyperthyroidism and ophthalmopathy. The CDR3 totals 14 residues. The V and J ends lost 3 bases and 0 bases respectively, with 9 bases between them. Graves' hyperthyroidism qualified as stable when ophthalmopathy did not progress within 18 months. It was uncontrolled infection, other autoimmune disease, pregnancy or lactation that excluded patients. The PBMCs had their origin in about 9.7 ml of fresh peripheral blood. There were TCR beta CDR3 regions amplified from RNA transcripts. TCR CDR3 underwent first-round RT-PCR with the HTBI primer set. MiXCR, applied by TCRdb to the multiplex PCR reads, yields one record per CDR3 protein. The table shows about 620,000 distinct CDR3 sequences, with 16% occurring only once. This clonotype has ten or more counts.

The source of this sequence is a woman in her twenties or thirties with Graves' hyperthyroidism. The sample consisted of blood. This chain links TRBV12-3 or TRBV12-4 with TRBJ2-7, with unresolved D. CDR3 in amino acids: CASSFLDRSYEQYF. CDR3 nucleotide sequence: TGTGCCAGCAGTTTCCTAGATCGCTCCTACGAGCAGTACTTC.